This T cell receptor (beta chain) derives from a study of blood T cell repertoires in COVID-19. Study details: Donors in the United States, Italy and Spain gave samples during acute or convalescent COVID-19. T cells, B-cell-depleted T cells, or PBMCs supplied cDNA or gDNA.

The data were produced by immunoSEQ multiplex PCR, yet TCRdb's version contains in-frame clones alone and is incomplete. Of more than 150,000 clones listed, nearly 80% were seen once; the top ten hold around 14%. This clone showed up just a few times. The CDR3 has 16 amino acids. V was clipped by 5 bases and J by 0 bases; unmatched bases: 6. The V gene's germline CDR1 is SEHNR and CDR2 FQNEAQ (reference sequence). The chain links TRBV7-9 to TRBJ2-3, with 9 bases identical to TRBD1. This sequence originates from a man between 60 and 75 years old who had been exposed to COVID-19. Sequenced input: PBMCs or T cells enriched from blood (not recorded which). CDR3 nucleotide sequence: TGTGCCAGCAGCCTAACAGGGGGCAGGAGCACAGATACGCAGTATTTT. Translated: CASSLTGGRSTDTQYF.